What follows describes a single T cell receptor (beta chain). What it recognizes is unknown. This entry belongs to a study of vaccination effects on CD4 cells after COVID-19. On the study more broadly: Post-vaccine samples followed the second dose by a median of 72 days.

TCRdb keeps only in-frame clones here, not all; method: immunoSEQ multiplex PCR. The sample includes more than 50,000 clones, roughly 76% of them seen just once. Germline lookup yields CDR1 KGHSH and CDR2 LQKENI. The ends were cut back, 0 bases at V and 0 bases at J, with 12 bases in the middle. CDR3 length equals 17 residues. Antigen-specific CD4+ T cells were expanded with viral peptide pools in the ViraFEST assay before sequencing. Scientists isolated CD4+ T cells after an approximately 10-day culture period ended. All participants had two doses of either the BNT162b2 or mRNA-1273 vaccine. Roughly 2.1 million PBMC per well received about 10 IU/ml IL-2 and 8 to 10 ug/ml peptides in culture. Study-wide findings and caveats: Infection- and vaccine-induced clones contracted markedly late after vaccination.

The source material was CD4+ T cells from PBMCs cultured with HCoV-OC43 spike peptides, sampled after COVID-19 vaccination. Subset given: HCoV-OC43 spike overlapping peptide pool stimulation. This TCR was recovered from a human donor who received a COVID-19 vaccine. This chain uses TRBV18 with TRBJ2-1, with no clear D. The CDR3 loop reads CASSPPGKPRSYNEQFF. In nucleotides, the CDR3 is TGTGCCAGCTCACCACCGGGAAAACCCCGCTCCTACAATGAGCAGTTCTTC. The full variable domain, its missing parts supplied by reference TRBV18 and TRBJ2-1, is NAGVMQNPRHLVRRRGQEARLRCSPMKGHSHVYWYRQLPEEGLKFMVYLQKENIIDESGMPKERFSAEFPKEGPSILRIQQVVRGDSAAYFCASSPPGKPRSYNEQFFGPGTRLTVL.